Following are 28 T cell receptor beta chains from one sample sequenced in a study of blood T cell repertoires in COVID-19. TCRdb keeps only in-frame clones here, not all; method: immunoSEQ multiplex PCR. The repertoire includes about 68,000 clones, roughly nine tenths of them detected once, and 6.5% to 8% sits in the top ten. Specimen: peripheral blood. The origin of the receptors is a man aged 40-55 years with COVID-19, enrolled during active disease.

The chain uses TRBV6-5 and TRBJ2-5; D unresolved. The germline CDR1 and CDR2 sequences are MNHEY and SVGAGI. V was cut by 0 bases and J by 4 bases, with 9 bases left in between. The CDR3 has 14 residues. The CDR3 nucleotides read TGTGCCAGCAGTTACTCGTCTGTGAGAGAGACCCAGTACTTC. Encoded protein: CASSYSSVRETQYF.

The chain has TRBV20-1 and TRBJ2-7; 9 bases map to TRBD2. CDR3 size: 16 residues. V trimming: 3 bases; J trimming: 7 bases; junction bases outside the gene matches: 16. CDR1 is DFQATT and CDR2 is SNEGSKA in the germline V gene (reference sequence). The CDR3 here is CSASELPAGGPSEQYF. The CDR3 DNA is TGCAGTGCTAGTGAACTCCCAGCGGGGGGACCGAGTGAGCAGTACTTC.

The V call is TRBV10-3, the J call TRBJ1-5, with 7 bases fitting TRBD1. CDR3 length equals 12 residues. CDR1 ENHRY and CDR2 SYGVKD come from the germline V gene. Trimming removed 7 bases from V and 5 bases from J; junction bases left unmatched: 2. This CDR3 is CAIKGADQPQHF. In DNA form, the CDR3 reads TGTGCCATCAAGGGGGCAGATCAGCCCCAGCATTTT.

The chain recombines TRBV28 with TRBJ2-7; TRBD1 aligns across 7 bases. Per the germline V gene, CDR1 is MDHEN and CDR2 is SYDVKM. V dropped 8 bases and J dropped 1; count of bases not matched to a gene: 17. This CDR3 contains 17 residues. CDR3 sequence (DNA): TGTGCCAGCCCAGTGAGCCATCTCGGGACAGATTCCTACGAGCAGTACTTC. Translating gives CASPVSHLGTDSYEQYF. Full variable domain (missing parts from reference TRBV28 and TRBJ2-7): DVKVTQSSRYLVKRTGEKVFLECVQDMDHENMFWYRQDPGLGLRLIYFSYDVKMKEKGDIPEGYSVSREKKERFSLILESASTNQTSMYLCASPVSHLGTDSYEQYFGPGTRLTVT.

This chain uses TRBV6-5 with TRBJ2-2, with D possibly matching TRBD2 (7 bases). Germline CDR1 reads MNHEY; CDR2 reads SVGAGI. V was clipped by 7 bases and J by 6 bases, with 18 bases between them. The CDR3 runs to 15 residues. The CDR3 DNA follows: TGTGCCAGCAATAGAGGGGGGGTAATCTCCGGGGAGCTGTTTTTT. This codes for CASNRGGVISGELFF.

This chain uses TRBV30 with TRBJ1-6, with 9 bases fitting TRBD1. V shed 5 bases and J 7 bases; nucleotides not matched to a gene: 3. Germline V gives CDR1 GTSNPN, CDR2 SVGIG (reference sequence). The CDR3 runs to 13 residues. The DNA of the CDR3 is TGTGCCTGGGAACAGGGGGCGAATTCACCCCTCCACTTT. Translation gives CAWEQGANSPLHF.

The chain couples TRBV7-9 to TRBJ2-3; 8 nucleotides agree with TRBD2. With 6 bases clipped from V and 4 bases from J, the junction kept 0 bases outside the gene matches. This CDR3 has 12 residues. Germline V gene lookup returns CDR1 SEHNR and CDR2 FQNEAQ (reference sequence). This CDR3 reads CASRRGADTQYF. The CDR3 DNA reads TGTGCCAGCAGGCGGGGGGCAGATACGCAGTATTTT.

This clone was observed a handful of times. The V gene is TRBV10-3, the J gene TRBJ2-2; no clear D. Between the trimmed V and J ends, which lost 0 bases and 1 base, there was a span of 9 bases. CDR1 ENHRY and CDR2 SYGVKD come from the germline V gene. The CDR3 spans 16 residues. CDR3 in DNA: TGTGCCATCAGTGAGTCGAATCCGGGGAACACCGGGGAGCTGTTTTTT. Translated: CAISESNPGNTGELFF.

The chain combines TRBV5-1 with TRBJ2-3, with no clear D. The length of the CDR3 is 13 residues. The germline gives CDR1 SGHRS, CDR2 YFSETQ. Trimming removed 9 bases from V and 1 base from J, with 12 bases in between. The CDR3 region is CATATLGTDTQYF. As DNA, the CDR3 is TGCGCCACCGCTACGCTAGGCACAGATACGCAGTATTTT. The whole variable domain, remainder taken from reference TRBV5-1 and TRBJ2-3, is KAGVTQTPRYLIKTRGQQVTLSCSPISGHRSVSWYQQTPGQGLQFLFEYFSETQRNKGNFPGRFSGRQFSNSRSEMNVSTLELGDSALYLCATATLGTDTQYFGPGTRLTVL.

The CDR3 here is CSASDQNNSPLHF. The CDR3, as DNA: TGCAGTGCTAGTGACCAGAATAATTCACCCCTCCACTTT. The V and J genes are TRBV20-1 and TRBJ1-6; D gene unclear. The CDR3 is 13 residues long. Germline V gene data show CDR1 as DFQATT and CDR2 as SNEGSKA (reference sequence). V was shortened by 3 bases and J by 5 bases, with 8 bases between the two germline ends.

V gene TRBV6-5 combines with J gene TRBJ1-4; 10 bases agree with TRBD1. The V segment lost 5 bases and the J segment 7 bases; nucleotides outside the gene matches: 4. The CDR3 extends over 14 amino acids. CDR1 MNHEY and CDR2 SVGAGI come from the germline V gene. The CDR3 region has the DNA TGTGCCAGCAGTCCGGGACAGGGGACTGAAAAACTGTTTTTT. Amino acid sequence: CASSPGQGTEKLFF.

As regards this clone: Additional DNA sequences in this sample encode the identical CDR3. The DNA of the CDR3 is TGCAGCGTTGCCACAGGTTACGAGCAGTACTTC. It yields the protein CSVATGYEQYF. The V gene is TRBV29-1, the J gene TRBJ2-7, with D possibly matching TRBD1 (5 bases). This CDR3 is built from 11 residues. Per the germline V gene, CDR1 is SQVTM and CDR2 is ANQGSEA. V lost 4 bases, J lost 4 bases, and 8 bases lay in between.

The V gene is TRBV28, the J gene TRBJ1-1; D gene ambiguous. The germline CDR1 and CDR2 sequences are MDHEN and SYDVKM. The CDR3 consists of 14 residues. V was trimmed by 8 bases and J by 0 bases, leaving 13 bases between them. CDR3 in amino acids: CASLGVPMNTEAFF. As DNA, the CDR3 is TGTGCCAGCCTCGGGGTCCCTATGAACACTGAAGCTTTCTTT. Complete variable domain (other parts from reference TRBV28 and TRBJ1-1): DVKVTQSSRYLVKRTGEKVFLECVQDMDHENMFWYRQDPGLGLRLIYFSYDVKMKEKGDIPEGYSVSREKKERFSLILESASTNQTSMYLCASLGVPMNTEAFFGQGTRLTVV.

The rearrangement links TRBV11-2 to TRBJ2-7; D is perhaps TRBD1 (5 bases). The germline V and J ends were trimmed by 2 bases and 6 bases, with 11 bases remaining between them. CDR3 length: 13 amino acids. CDR1 and CDR2 (germline): SGHAT, FQNNGV. CDR3 DNA: TGTGCCAGCAGCTTACAGCTGGGGCTCGAGCAGTACTTC. Its translation: CASSLQLGLEQYF.

The chain uses TRBV19 and TRBJ2-3; 7 nucleotides align to TRBD1. J lost 2 bases, V lost 5 bases, and 4 bases had no gene match. Germline V gene data show CDR1 as LNHDA and CDR2 as SQIVND (reference sequence). The CDR3 sequence is 14 residues long. CDR3 sequence (DNA): TGTGCCAGTAGTGCGACAGGGAACACAGATACGCAGTATTTT. Amino acids: CASSATGNTDTQYF.

The chain employs TRBV27 and TRBJ2-2, with 10 bases matching TRBD1. This CDR3 region has 15 residues. Germline CDR1 reads MNHEY; CDR2 reads SMNVEV (reference sequence). V lost 5 bases to trimming and J lost 5 bases; unmatched junction nucleotides: 5. CDR3 sequence reads: CASSLPGQGTGELFF. In DNA, the CDR3 is TGTGCCAGCAGTCTCCCGGGACAGGGGACCGGGGAGCTGTTTTTT.

V gene TRBV5-1 combines with J gene TRBJ1-2; D is unresolved. Per the germline V gene, CDR1 is SGHRS and CDR2 is YFSETQ. V dropped 3 bases and J dropped 6 bases, with 12 bases sitting between them. The CDR3 is 13 residues long. Here the CDR3 reads CASSYQSGDGYTF. CDR3 nucleotides: TGCGCCAGCAGCTACCAAAGCGGTGATGGCTACACCTTC.

This rearrangement joins TRBV9 to TRBJ1-1, with a tentative D call TRBD1 (6 bases). CDR1 and CDR2 (germline): SGDLS, YYNGEE. Trimming stripped 3 bases from V and 11 bases from J, with 14 bases between. This CDR3 is 12 amino acids long. The CDR3 region is CASSAEQGLAFF. Here the CDR3 DNA reads TGTGCCAGCAGCGCCGAACAGGGTCTGGCTTTCTTT.

The V call is TRBV29-1, the J call TRBJ1-2, with TRBD1 as a possible D gene (5 bases). The CDR3 totals 12 residues. Germline CDR1 and CDR2: SQVTM and ANQGSEA. Between the trimmed V and J ends, which lost 3 bases and 4 bases, there was a span of 9 bases. The CDR3 nucleotides are TGCAGCGTTGAGGCCGGGGGCTATGGCTACACCTTC. Encoded protein: CSVEAGGYGYTF.

CDR3: CAISGTGENYEQYF. The CDR3 DNA sequence: TGTGCCATCAGCGGGACAGGGGAGAACTACGAGCAGTACTTC. The chain recombines TRBV10-3 with TRBJ2-7, with 10 positions matching TRBD1. J gave up 3 bases and V 6 bases, and 5 bases lay outside the gene matches. CDR1 and CDR2 (germline): ENHRY, SYGVKD. CDR3 length: 14 amino acids.

The rearrangement joins TRBV5-3 to TRBJ1-4, with D possibly being TRBD1 (6 bases). TRBV5-3 has ORF status, its function being uncertain. The V end lost 4 bases, the J end lost 3 bases, and 13 bases lay between the germline ends. The CDR3 has 15 amino acids. As DNA, the CDR3 is TGTGCCAGAAGCGCCACCAGGGGTCCTAATGAAAAACTGTTTTTT. Amino acid sequence: CARSATRGPNEKLFF.

This clone was detected once. The chain couples TRBV21-1 to TRBJ1-6; the table's D call TRBD1 went unverified against the DNA. TRBV21-1 is a listed pseudogene. This CDR3 has 14 residues. CDR3: CASSKGQGGSPLHF. The CDR3 nucleotides are TGTGCCAGCAGCAAAGGTCAAGGGGGTTCACCCCTCCACTTT.

The genes are TRBV2 and TRBJ2-5; 8 nucleotides agree with TRBD2. Per the germline V gene, CDR1 is SNHLY and CDR2 is FYNNEI. V lost 1 base, J lost 2 bases, and 3 bases stayed unmatched. CDR3 length: 15 amino acids. In nucleotides, the CDR3 is TGTGCCAGCAGTGAAGGGGTAGCGGGACAAGAGACCCAGTACTTC. Amino acid sequence: CASSEGVAGQETQYF.

The chain links TRBV6-5 to TRBJ1-2; 7 bases fit TRBD1. Trimming at V came to 6 bases and at J to 6 bases, leaving 10 bases not matched to a gene. This CDR3 has 14 residues. CDR1 MNHEY and CDR2 SVGAGI come from the germline V gene. CDR3 in DNA: TGTGCCAGCAGGGGGCACAACAGGGGCGATGGCTACACCTTC. Protein sequence: CASRGHNRGDGYTF.

The J gene is TRBJ2-2, the V gene TRBV2, with 9 bases aligning to TRBD1. The CDR3 spans 15 residues. Germline assignment: CDR1 SNHLY and CDR2 FYNNEI. V gave up 5 bases and J gave up 3 bases; unmatched junction bases: 4. Written as DNA, the CDR3 is TGTGCCAGCAGTACGGACAGGGGATACACCGGGGAGCTGTTTTTT. Amino acid sequence: CASSTDRGYTGELFF. The entire variable domain, with the rest obtained from reference TRBV2 and TRBJ2-2, is as follows: EPEVTQTPSHQVTQMGQEVILRCVPISNHLYFYWYRQILGQKVEFLVSFYNNEISEKSEIFDDQFSVERPDGSNFTLKIRSTKLEDSAMYFCASSTDRGYTGELFFGEGSRLTVL.

V gene TRBV19 combines with J gene TRBJ1-1, with D possibly TRBD1 on 6 matching bases. Trimming removed 4 bases from V and 5 bases from J, with 11 bases in between. The CDR3 has 13 amino acids. From germline, CDR1 is LNHDA and CDR2 SQIVND (reference sequence). As DNA, the CDR3 is TGTGCCAGTAGTAAACAGGGTAGAACTGAAGCTTTCTTT. Translation: CASSKQGRTEAFF.

This clone was recorded once. The junction shows a germline mismatch at one end, possibly a read error. This chain connects TRBV28 to TRBJ1-2; 7 bases fit TRBD1. The germline gives CDR1 MDHEN, CDR2 SYDVKM. The CDR3 covers 12 residues. CDR3 coding DNA: TGCTTGGCGACAGGGACTAACTATGGCTACACCTTC. Its protein product is CLATGTNYGYTF.

This rearrangement joins TRBV4-2 to TRBJ1-2; 7 nucleotides agree with TRBD1. The CDR3 spans 16 residues. Germline lookup yields CDR1 LGHNA and CDR2 YNFKEQ. The junction had 6 bases not matched to a gene; V was cut back by 0 bases and J by 2 bases. The CDR3 loop reads CASSQDTLTGNYGYTF. CDR3 DNA sequence: TGTGCCAGCAGCCAAGATACCTTGACAGGGAACTATGGCTACACCTTC.